This T cell receptor beta chain comes out of a study of shared clonotypes between healthy human individuals. Broader study findings: Depth of sequencing was expected to influence donor clonotype sharing.

This clone was seen more than once but under ten times. Its antigen is not identified. The CDR3 contains 13 residues. The V segment lost 7 bases and the J segment 1 base; nucleotides outside the gene matches: 3. CDR1 is SGHTA and CDR2 is FQGNSA in the germline V gene. About 200 ng DNA, 30,000 or so T cell genomes, went into each sorted-subset replicate PCR. TCRdb keeps only in-frame clones here, not all; method: immunoSEQ multiplex PCR. Of some 1.1 million clones in the sample, 60% to 80% are singletons; the top ten hold roughly 0.83%. The sequence came from a man aged 18 to 35 in good health. Some clones in this sample may be carry-over from other donors' samples. The chain is built from TRBV7-2 and TRBJ1-1; 7 bases are a match to TRBD1. Sequenced sample: memory CD4+ T cells from PBMCs. The subset is: CD45RA-negative fraction. CDR3 protein: CASTHRGNTEAFF. The CDR3 coding sequence is TGTGCCAGCACCCACAGGGGGAACACTGAAGCTTTCTTT.